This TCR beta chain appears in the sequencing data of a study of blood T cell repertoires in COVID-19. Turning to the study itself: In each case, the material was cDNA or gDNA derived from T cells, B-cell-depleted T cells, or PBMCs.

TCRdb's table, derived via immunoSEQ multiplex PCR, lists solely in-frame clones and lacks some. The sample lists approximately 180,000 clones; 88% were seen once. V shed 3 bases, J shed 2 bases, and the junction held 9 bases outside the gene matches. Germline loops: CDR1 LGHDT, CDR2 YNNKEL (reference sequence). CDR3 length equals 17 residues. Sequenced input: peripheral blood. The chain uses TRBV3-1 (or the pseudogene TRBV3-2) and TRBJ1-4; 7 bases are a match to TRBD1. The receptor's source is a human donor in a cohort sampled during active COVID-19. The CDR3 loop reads CASSHSLQGWTNEKLFF. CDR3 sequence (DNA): TGTGCCAGCAGCCACAGCTTACAGGGGTGGACTAATGAAAAACTGTTTTTT.